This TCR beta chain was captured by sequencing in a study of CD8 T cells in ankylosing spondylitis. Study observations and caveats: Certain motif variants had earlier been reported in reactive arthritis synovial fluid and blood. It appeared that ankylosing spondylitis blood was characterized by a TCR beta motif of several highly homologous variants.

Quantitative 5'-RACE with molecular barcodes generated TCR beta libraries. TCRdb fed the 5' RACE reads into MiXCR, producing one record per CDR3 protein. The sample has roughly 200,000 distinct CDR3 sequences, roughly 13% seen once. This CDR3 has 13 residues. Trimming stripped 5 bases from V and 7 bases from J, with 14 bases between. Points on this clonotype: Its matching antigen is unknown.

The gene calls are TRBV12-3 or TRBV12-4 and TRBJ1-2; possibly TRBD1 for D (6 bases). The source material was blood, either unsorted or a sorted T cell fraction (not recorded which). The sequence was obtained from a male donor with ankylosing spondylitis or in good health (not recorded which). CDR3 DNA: TGTGCCAGCAGTCCCGGGACACGGCTTGGCTACACCTTC. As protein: CASSPGTRLGYTF.